A few counts support the clone carrying this T cell receptor beta chain. This entry belongs to a study of blood T cell repertoires in COVID-19. Study in general: Material from acute and convalescent COVID-19 was sourced from the United States, Italy and Spain. Nucleic acid was either cDNA or gDNA, and it came from T cells, B-cell-depleted T cells, or PBMCs.

In the original workflow: Reference gene primer amplification in the assay estimated nucleated cell counts. Sequencing was performed with immunoSEQ multiplex PCR; in TCRdb, only in-frame clones are kept and a portion is missing. The V and J calls and the clone size are those of that table, but D and trimming were determined from the DNA. Here the sample spans more than 20,000 clones, 81% being singletons. Specimen: peripheral blood. The clonotype comes from a middle-aged man with active or convalescent COVID-19.

This chain's CDR3 is CASSPPRDRGNEAFF. The CDR3 region has the DNA TGCGCCAGCAGCCCTCCCCGGGACAGGGGGAATGAAGCTTTCTTT. The chain uses TRBV5-1 and TRBJ1-1; 11 nucleotides line up with TRBD1. The CDR3 is 15 residues long. Germline trimming cut 4 bases from V and 7 bases from J; bases unmatched to any gene: 9. Germline values: CDR1 SGHRS, CDR2 YFSETQ. The variable domain in full, completed from reference TRBV5-1 and TRBJ1-1, reads KAGVTQTPRYLIKTRGQQVTLSCSPISGHRSVSWYQQTPGQGLQFLFEYFSETQRNKGNFPGRFSGRQFSNSRSEMNVSTLELGDSALYLCASSPPRDRGNEAFFGQGTRLTVV.